The rows below give T cell receptor beta chains drawn from one sample of a study of long-term antiretroviral therapy in people with HIV. Here immunoSEQ multiplex PCR was the method, and the copy in TCRdb shows in-frame clones only, minus some. The data hold almost 20,000 clones, with less than 85% observed a single time. Material: unsorted PBMCs, obtained 0.2 years after starting antiretroviral therapy. The receptor set was obtained from a woman in her forties with HIV. CDR3s include the opening cysteine and the closing phenylalanine or tryptophan. Fields, in order: CDR3 DNA, CDR3 protein, D gene, V gene, J gene. The D gene is left open where the match is weak.

cdr3_nt: TGTGCCAGCAGTGGGCGGCAGGGCAATGAAAAACTGTTTTTT
cdr3_aa: CASSGRQGNEKLFF
d_call: -
v_call: TRBV25-1
j_call: TRBJ1-4

cdr3_nt: TGTGCCAGCAGTTCAAGCGGGGATACGCAGTATTTT
cdr3_aa: CASSSSGDTQYF
d_call: -
v_call: TRBV2
j_call: TRBJ2-3

cdr3_nt: TGCGCCAGCAGCCTGCGACTAGCGTCGGCCTACGAGCAGTACTTC
cdr3_aa: CASSLRLASAYEQYF
d_call: TRBD2
v_call: TRBV4-1
j_call: TRBJ2-7

cdr3_nt: TGTGCCAGTAGATCTAGCGGGGGGTCCTACGAGCAGTACTTC
cdr3_aa: CASRSSGGSYEQYF
d_call: TRBD2
v_call: TRBV19
j_call: TRBJ2-7

cdr3_nt: TGTGCCAGTTCCCAGTCAGATACGCAGTATTTT
cdr3_aa: CASSQSDTQYF
d_call: -
v_call: TRBV2
j_call: TRBJ2-3

cdr3_nt: TGTGCCATCAGGGACGATACAGGGCTCAACAATGAGCAGTTCTTC
cdr3_aa: CAIRDDTGLNNEQFF
d_call: -
v_call: TRBV10-3
j_call: TRBJ2-1

cdr3_nt: TGTGCCAGCAGTGATCACAGGGGGGATGAAAAACTGTTTTTT
cdr3_aa: CASSDHRGDEKLFF
d_call: TRBD1
v_call: TRBV6-1
j_call: TRBJ1-4

cdr3_nt: TGCGCCAGCAGCCCTCCCACAGATACGCAGTATTTT
cdr3_aa: CASSPPTDTQYF
d_call: -
v_call: TRBV5-1
j_call: TRBJ2-3

cdr3_nt: TGTGCCAGCAGTTACGGAGTTAACTATGGCTACACCTTC
cdr3_aa: CASSYGVNYGYTF
d_call: -
v_call: TRBV6-5
j_call: TRBJ1-2

cdr3_nt: TGTGCCTGGAGTACCCCAATCGGGATCCAAGAGACCCAGTACTTC
cdr3_aa: CAWSTPIGIQETQYF
d_call: -
v_call: TRBV30
j_call: TRBJ2-5

cdr3_nt: TGCGCCAGCAGCTTGGCTCCAACAGGGACGAGCTCCTACAATGAGCAGTTCTTC
cdr3_aa: CASSLAPTGTSSYNEQFF
d_call: -
v_call: TRBV5-1
j_call: TRBJ2-1

cdr3_nt: TGTGCCAGCAGCGTAGGAGCGGGGGGCACCTACGAGCAGTACTTC
cdr3_aa: CASSVGAGGTYEQYF
d_call: TRBD2
v_call: TRBV9
j_call: TRBJ2-7

cdr3_nt: TGTGCCAGCAGTTTTTTGGGTGGCTACGAGCAGTACTTC
cdr3_aa: CASSFLGGYEQYF
d_call: -
v_call: TRBV27
j_call: TRBJ2-7

cdr3_nt: TGTGCCAGCGGTATTAACTCCTACGAGCAGTACTTC
cdr3_aa: CASGINSYEQYF
d_call: -
v_call: TRBV7-9
j_call: TRBJ2-7